In this sample, the clone carrying this T cell receptor (beta chain) turned up a few times. The antigen is unknown. This record belongs to a study of T cell repertoires in cytomegalovirus infection. TCRdb reprocessed the reads with MiXCR, giving one entry per CDR3 protein. The data hold around 200,000 distinct CDR3 sequences, with about 40% observed a single time. The V gene's germline CDR1 is MDHEN and CDR2 SYDVKM. The CDR3 covers 14 residues. V shed 7 bases and J 6 bases; nucleotides not matched to a gene: 8. V and J are TRBV28 and TRBJ1-4; TRBD1 matches 7 bases. This sequence was found in a human donor in good health (CMV status not recorded). Some clones in this sample may be carry-over from other donors' samples. This specimen was CD8+ T cells from cultured PBMCs, taken from culture after CMV antigen stimulation. The CDR3 loop is CASTNRGGDEKLFF. CDR3 DNA: TGTGCCAGCACCAACAGGGGAGGAGATGAAAAACTGTTTTTT.